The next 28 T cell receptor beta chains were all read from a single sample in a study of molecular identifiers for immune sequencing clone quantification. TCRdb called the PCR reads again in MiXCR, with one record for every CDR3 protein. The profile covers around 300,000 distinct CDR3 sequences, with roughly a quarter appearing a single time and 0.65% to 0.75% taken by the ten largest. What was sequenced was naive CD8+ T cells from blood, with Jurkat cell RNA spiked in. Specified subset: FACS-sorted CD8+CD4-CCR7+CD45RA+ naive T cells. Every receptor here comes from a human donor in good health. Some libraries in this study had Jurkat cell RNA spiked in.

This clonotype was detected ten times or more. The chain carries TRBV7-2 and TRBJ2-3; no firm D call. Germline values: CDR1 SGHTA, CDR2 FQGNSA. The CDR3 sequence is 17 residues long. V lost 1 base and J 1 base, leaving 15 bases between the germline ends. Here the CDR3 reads CASSLVVYPLGTDTQYF. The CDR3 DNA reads TGTGCCAGCAGCTTAGTGGTCTACCCCCTGGGCACAGATACGCAGTATTTT.

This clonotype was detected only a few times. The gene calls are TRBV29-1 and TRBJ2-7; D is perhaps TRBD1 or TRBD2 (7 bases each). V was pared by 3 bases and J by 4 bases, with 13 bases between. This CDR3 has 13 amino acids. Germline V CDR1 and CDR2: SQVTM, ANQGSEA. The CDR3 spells CSVEAGGEYEQYF. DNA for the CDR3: TGCAGCGTTGAGGCAGGGGGGGAATACGAGCAGTACTTC.

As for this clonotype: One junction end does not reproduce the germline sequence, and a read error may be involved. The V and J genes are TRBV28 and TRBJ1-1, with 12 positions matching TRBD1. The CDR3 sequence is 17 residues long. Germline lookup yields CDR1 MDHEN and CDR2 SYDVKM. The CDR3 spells CASGFRGQGALRAEAFF. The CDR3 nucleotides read TGTGCCAGCGGTTTTCGGGGACAGGGGGCCCTCCGGGCTGAAGCTTTCTTT.

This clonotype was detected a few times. This CDR3 is CASKTYSGTRGNTIYF. The CDR3 DNA is TGTGCCAGCAAGACCTACTCCGGGACACGAGGAAACACCATATATTTT. The chain couples TRBV6-2 or TRBV6-3 to TRBJ1-3, with a weak D call TRBD1 (6 bases). The CDR3 extends over 16 amino acids. The germline gives CDR1 MNHEY, CDR2 SVGEGT. Trimming removed 7 bases at V and 4 bases at J, with 20 bases between.

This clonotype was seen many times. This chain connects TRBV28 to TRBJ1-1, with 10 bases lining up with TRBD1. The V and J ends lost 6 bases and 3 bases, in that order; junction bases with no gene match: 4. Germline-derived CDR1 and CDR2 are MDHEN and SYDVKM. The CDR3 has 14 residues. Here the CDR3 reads CASSRQGAYTEAFF. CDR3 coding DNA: TGTGCCAGCAGCAGACAGGGGGCTTACACTGAAGCTTTCTTT.

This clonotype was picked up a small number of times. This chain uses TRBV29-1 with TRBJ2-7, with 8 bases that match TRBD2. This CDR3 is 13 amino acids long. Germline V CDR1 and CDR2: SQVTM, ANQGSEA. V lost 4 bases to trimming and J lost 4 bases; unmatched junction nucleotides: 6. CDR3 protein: CSVAGGVGYEQYF. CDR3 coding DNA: TGCAGCGTTGCCGGGGGGGTTGGTTACGAGCAGTACTTC.

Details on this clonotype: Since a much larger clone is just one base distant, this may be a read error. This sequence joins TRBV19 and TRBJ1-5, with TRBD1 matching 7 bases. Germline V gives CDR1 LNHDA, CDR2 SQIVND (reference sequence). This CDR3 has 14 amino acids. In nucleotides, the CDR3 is TGTGCCGGTAGTACATTACAGGGGATCCAGCCCCAGCATTTT. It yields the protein CAGSTLQGIQPQHF.

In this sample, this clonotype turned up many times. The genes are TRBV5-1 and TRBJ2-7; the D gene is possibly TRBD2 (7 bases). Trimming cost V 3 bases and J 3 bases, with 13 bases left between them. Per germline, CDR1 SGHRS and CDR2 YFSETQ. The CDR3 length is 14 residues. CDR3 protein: CASSWGGGDYEQYF. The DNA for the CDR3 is TGCGCCAGCAGCTGGGGCGGGGGCGACTACGAGCAGTACTTC.

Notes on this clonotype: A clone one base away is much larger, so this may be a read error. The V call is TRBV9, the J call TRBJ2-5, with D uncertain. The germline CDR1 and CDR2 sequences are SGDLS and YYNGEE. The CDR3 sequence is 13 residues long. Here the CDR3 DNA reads TGTGCCGGCAGCGACCGGTACCAAGAGACCCAGTACTTC. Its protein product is CAGSDRYQETQYF.

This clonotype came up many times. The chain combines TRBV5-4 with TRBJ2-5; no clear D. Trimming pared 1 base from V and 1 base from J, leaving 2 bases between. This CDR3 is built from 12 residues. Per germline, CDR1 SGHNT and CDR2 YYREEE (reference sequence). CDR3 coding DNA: TGTGCCAGCAGCTTGCCCCAAGAGACCCAGTACTTC. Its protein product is CASSLPQETQYF.

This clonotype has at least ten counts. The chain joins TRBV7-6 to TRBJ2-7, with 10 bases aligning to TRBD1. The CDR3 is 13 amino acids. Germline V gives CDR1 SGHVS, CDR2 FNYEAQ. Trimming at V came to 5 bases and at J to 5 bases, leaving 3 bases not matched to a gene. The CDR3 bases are TGTGCCAGCAGCCGGGACAGGGGCGACGAGCAGTACTTC. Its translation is CASSRDRGDEQYF.

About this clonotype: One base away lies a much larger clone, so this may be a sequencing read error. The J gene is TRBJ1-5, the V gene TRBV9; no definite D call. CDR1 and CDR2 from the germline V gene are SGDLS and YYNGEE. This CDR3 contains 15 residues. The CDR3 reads CASGVEGRSNQPQHF. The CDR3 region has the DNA TGTGCCAGCGGCGTAGAGGGTCGTAGCAATCAGCCCCAGCATTTT.

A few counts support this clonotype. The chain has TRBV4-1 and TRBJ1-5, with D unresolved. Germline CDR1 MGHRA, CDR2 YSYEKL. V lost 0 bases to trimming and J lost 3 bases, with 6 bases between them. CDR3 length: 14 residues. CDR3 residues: CASSQDRFNQPQHF. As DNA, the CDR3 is TGCGCCAGCAGCCAAGACAGGTTCAATCAGCCCCAGCATTTT.

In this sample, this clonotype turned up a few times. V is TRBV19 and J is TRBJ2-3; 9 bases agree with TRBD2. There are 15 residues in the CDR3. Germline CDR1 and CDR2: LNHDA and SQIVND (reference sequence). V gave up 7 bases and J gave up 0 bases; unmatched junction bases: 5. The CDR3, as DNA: TGTGCCAGTAAGGTGGCGGGGGGGAGCACAGATACGCAGTATTTT. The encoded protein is CASKVAGGSTDTQYF.

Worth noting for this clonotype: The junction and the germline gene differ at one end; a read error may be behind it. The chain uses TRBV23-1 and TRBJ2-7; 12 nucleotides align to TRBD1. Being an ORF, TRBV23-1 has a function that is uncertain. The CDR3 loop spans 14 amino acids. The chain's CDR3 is CASSPGTGGYAQSF. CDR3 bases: TGCGCCAGCAGCCCCGGGACAGGGGGCTACGCGCAGTCCTTC.

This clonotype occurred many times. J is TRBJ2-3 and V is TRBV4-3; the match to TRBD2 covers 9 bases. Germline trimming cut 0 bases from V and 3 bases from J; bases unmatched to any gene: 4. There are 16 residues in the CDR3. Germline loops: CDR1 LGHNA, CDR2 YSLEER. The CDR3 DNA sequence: TGCGCCAGCAGCCAAGATGGACTAGCGCGAACAGATACGCAGTATTTT. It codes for CASSQDGLARTDTQYF.

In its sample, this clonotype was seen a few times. The CDR3 nucleotides are TGCAGCGTTGCATCCAGGTTGAACACTGAAGCTTTCTTT. This sequence encodes CSVASRLNTEAFF. The V call is TRBV29-1, the J call TRBJ1-1; D remains unclear. V was cut by 4 bases and J by 0 bases, with 9 bases left in between. From germline, CDR1 is SQVTM and CDR2 ANQGSEA. The CDR3 length is 13 residues.

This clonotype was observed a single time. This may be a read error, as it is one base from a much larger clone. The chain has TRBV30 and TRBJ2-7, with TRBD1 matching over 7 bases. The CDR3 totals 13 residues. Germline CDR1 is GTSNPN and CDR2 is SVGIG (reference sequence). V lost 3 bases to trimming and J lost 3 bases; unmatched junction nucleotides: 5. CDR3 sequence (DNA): TGTGCCTGGAGCTCGGGACAGTTCTACGAGCAGTACTTC. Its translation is CAWSSGQFYEQYF.

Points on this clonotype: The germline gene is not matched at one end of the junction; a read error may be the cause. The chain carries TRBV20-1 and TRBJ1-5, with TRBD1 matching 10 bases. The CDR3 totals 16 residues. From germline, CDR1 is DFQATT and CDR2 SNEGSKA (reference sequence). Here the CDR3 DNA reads TGCAGTGCTAGCCGGGGGACAGGGGCAAGCAGTCAGCCCCAGCATTTT. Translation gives CSASRGTGASSQPQHF.

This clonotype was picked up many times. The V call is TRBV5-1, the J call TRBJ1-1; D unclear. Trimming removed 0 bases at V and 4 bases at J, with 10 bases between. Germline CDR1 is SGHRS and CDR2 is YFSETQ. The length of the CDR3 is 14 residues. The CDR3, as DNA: TGCGCCAGCAGCTTGGGAGGTAGTTTCACTGAAGCTTTCTTT. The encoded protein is CASSLGGSFTEAFF. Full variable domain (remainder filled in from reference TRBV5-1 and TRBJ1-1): KAGVTQTPRYLIKTRGQQVTLSCSPISGHRSVSWYQQTPGQGLQFLFEYFSETQRNKGNFPGRFSGRQFSNSRSEMNVSTLELGDSALYLCASSLGGSFTEAFFGQGTRLTVV.

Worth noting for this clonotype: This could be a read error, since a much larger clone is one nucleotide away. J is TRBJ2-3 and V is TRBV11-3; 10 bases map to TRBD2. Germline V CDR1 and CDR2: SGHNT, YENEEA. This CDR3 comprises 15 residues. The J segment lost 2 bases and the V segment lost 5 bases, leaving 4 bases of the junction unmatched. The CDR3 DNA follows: TGTGCCAGCAGCCAAGGGACTAGCGCCACAGATACGCAGTATTTT. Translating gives CASSQGTSATDTQYF.

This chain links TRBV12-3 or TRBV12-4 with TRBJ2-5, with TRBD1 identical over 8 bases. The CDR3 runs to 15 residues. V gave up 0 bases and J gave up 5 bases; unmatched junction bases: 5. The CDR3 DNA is TGTGCCAGCAGTTTAGCGCCGGGACAGGTGGAGACCCAGTACTTC. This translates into CASSLAPGQVETQYF.

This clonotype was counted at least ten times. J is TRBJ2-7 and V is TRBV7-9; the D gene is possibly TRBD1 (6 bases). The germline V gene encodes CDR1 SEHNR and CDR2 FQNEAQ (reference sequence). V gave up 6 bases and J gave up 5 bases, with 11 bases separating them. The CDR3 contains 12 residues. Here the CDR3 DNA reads TGTGCCAGCAGGACGGCAGGGGACGAGCAGTACTTC. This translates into CASRTAGDEQYF.

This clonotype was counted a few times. The CDR3 sequence is CASSWGTSGGAVETQYF. CDR3 DNA: TGTGCCAGCAGCTGGGGGACTAGCGGGGGGGCCGTAGAGACCCAGTACTTC. J is TRBJ2-5 and V is TRBV7-2, with 16 bases matching TRBD2. The germline V gene encodes CDR1 SGHTA and CDR2 FQGNSA. After removal of 4 bases from V and 4 bases from J, the junction contained 6 bases not matched to a gene. The CDR3 consists of 17 residues. Filled out from reference TRBV7-2 and TRBJ2-5, the complete variable domain reads GAGVSQSPSNKVTEKGKDVELRCDPISGHTALYWYRQSLGQGLEFLIYFQGNSAPDKSGLPSDRFSAERTGGSVSTLTIQRTQQEDSAVYLCASSWGTSGGAVETQYFGPGTRLLVL.

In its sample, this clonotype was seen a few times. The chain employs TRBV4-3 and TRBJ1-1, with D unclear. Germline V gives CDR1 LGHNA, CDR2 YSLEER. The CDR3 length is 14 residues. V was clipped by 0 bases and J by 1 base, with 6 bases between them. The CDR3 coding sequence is TGCGCCAGCAGCCAAGATCGAAGGAACACTGAAGCTTTCTTT. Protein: CASSQDRRNTEAFF.

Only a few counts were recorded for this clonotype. CDR3 in amino acids: CSASGRGTPAYEQYF. DNA of the CDR3: TGCAGTGCCAGCGGTCGCGGGACACCAGCCTACGAGCAGTACTTC. The chain carries TRBV20-1 and TRBJ2-7; D tentatively fits TRBD1 or TRBD2 (6 bases each). Germline values: CDR1 DFQATT, CDR2 SNEGSKA (reference sequence). Trimming shortened V by 6 bases and J by 2 bases, and 20 bases separated the two germline ends. This CDR3 spans 15 amino acids.

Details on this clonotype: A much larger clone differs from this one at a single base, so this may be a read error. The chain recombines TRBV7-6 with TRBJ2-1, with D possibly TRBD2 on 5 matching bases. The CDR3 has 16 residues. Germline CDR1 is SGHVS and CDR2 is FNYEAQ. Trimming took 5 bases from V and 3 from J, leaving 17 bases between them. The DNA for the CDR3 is TGTGCCAGCAGCGCCCGACCAGCGGCCCTCTACAATGAGCAGTTCTTC. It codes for CASSARPAALYNEQFF. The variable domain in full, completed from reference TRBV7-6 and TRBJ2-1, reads GAGVSQSPRYKVTKRGQDVALRCDPISGHVSLYWYRQALGQGPEFLTYFNYEAQQDKSGLPNDRFSAERPEGSISTLTIQRTEQRDSAMYRCASSARPAALYNEQFFGPGTRLTVL.

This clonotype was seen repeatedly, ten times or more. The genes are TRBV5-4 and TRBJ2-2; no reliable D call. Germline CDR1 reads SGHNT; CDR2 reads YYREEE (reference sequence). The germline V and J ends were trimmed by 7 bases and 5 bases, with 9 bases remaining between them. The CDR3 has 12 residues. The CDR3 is CASGTETGELFF. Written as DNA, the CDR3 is TGTGCCAGCGGAACAGAGACCGGGGAGCTGTTTTTT.